This TCR beta chain originates from a study of cytomegalovirus exposure and HLA in healthy donors. The PCR had 60 Vbeta and 13 Jbeta primers. Sequenced by immunoSEQ multiplex PCR; TCRdb stores in-frame clones only, minus some. Of about 200,000 clones in the sample, around 75% were seen once. Concerning this clone itself: What it binds is unknown.

Overall study results and limits: When presence/absence was analysed, sequencing depth was taken to be roughly uniform across donors. Earlier analysis looked at TCR beta V segments, and most were productive about 87% or about 30% of the time. On later analysis, the bulk of CMV-associated TCR beta chains appeared to be HLA-restricted.

The specimen sequenced was PBMCs. This TCR was recovered from a male donor in good health and CMV-seropositive.

The CDR3 region has the DNA TGTGCCAGCGGAGCGGGAGTGGGAGATACGCAGTATTTT. Encoded protein: CASGAGVGDTQYF. The V call is TRBV7-3, the J call TRBJ2-3, with 8 bases lining up with TRBD2. The CDR3 is made up of 13 amino acids. Germline V gene lookup returns CDR1 SGHTA and CDR2 FQGTGA. After removal of 8 bases from V and 5 bases from J, the junction contained 6 bases not matched to a gene.